This TCR delta chain derives from a study of delta chain sequences of gamma delta T cells (dated by TCRdb to about 2017). This clone appeared once. Its antigen remains undetermined. No base qualities exist here, and no much larger clone lies one base off it. A single read offers scant evidence. Libraries were made using PCR. Sequencing relied on an Illumina MiSeq. TCRdb reran clone calling on the public reads with CATT; rows sharing one DNA sequence were then combined. The sample yields roughly 3,100 delta-chain clones; less than 75% were counted once. The ten biggest clones cover under 60% of the sample. Material for sequencing was a tumor sample. This sequence was found in a human donor with breast cancer.

The nucleotide sequence reads TGTTCTTTTCTCTCTATAGGCTGGGGGATACGCGTCGGGGTCGATAAACTCATCTTT. Its amino acids are CSFLSIGWGIRVGVDKLIF. The chain is assembled from TRDV2 and TRDJ1, with 12 central nucleotides matching TRDD3. The CDR3 sequence holds 19 residues, the cysteine and phenylalanine included. The retained sequence is limited to the CDR3, 57 bases, with the frame set at the first base. Via the germline V gene, CDR1 is GEAIGNYY and CDR2 EKD.